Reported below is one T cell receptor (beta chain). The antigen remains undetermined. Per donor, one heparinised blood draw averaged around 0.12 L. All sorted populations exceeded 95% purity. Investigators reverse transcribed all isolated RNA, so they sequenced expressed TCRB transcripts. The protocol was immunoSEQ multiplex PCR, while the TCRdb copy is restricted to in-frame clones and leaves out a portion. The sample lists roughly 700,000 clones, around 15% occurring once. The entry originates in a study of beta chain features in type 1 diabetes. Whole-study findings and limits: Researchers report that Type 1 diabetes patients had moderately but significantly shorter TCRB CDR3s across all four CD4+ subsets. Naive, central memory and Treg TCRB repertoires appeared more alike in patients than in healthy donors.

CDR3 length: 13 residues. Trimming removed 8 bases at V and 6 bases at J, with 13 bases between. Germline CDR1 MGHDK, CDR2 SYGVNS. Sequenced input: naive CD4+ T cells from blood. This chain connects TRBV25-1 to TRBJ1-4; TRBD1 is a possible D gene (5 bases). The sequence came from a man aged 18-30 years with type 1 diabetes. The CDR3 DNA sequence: TGTGCCAGCGCAATGGGGGGGGATGAAAAACTGTTTTTT. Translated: CASAMGGDEKLFF.